Given below is one T cell receptor (beta chain) in context. The junction differs from germline at one of its ends, possibly a read error. With 60 Vbeta and 13 Jbeta primers, the PCR was carried out. Method: immunoSEQ multiplex PCR; TCRdb's copy keeps in-frame clones and lacks some. The table has about 76,000 clones, 60% to 75% seen once. This entry comes from a study of cytomegalovirus exposure and HLA in healthy donors. The germline V gene encodes CDR1 MNHEY and CDR2 SVGAGI. This CDR3 is built from 12 residues. The chain links TRBV6-5 to TRBJ1-1; 9 nucleotides line up with TRBD1. Material: PBMCs. This sequence was found in a woman aged 40 to 50 in good health and CMV-seropositive. CDR3 sequence (DNA): TGTGCCAGCAGTGCCCTTAGGGACAGGGAGCTCTTT. This translates into CASSALRDRELF.